This T cell receptor (beta chain) was sequenced in a study of blood T cell repertoires in COVID-19 (TCRdb year 2020). General notes on the study: Collaborator samples came from the United States, Italy and Spain and covered acute and convalescent phases of COVID-19. The prospective study material was composed of cDNA or gDNA derived from T cells, B-cell-depleted T cells, or PBMCs. Deeply sampled blood TCRbeta repertoires from subjects exposed to, actively infected with, or recovered from COVID-19 were included in the dataset. A freely available public database, intended as a resource for researchers studying the immune response to SARS-CoV-2, is where the repertoires were released. Samples came from the ongoing ImmuneRACE study (first 160 participants) plus 1,254 subjects from 6 global collaborators. The sample metadata nearly always contained a de-identified subject ID, COVID-19 status, age in years and sex. Where HLA class I and class II types were available, the types were taken from metadata supplied by the sample provider, not from assay-based typing. The full study reports these points: Clinical and demographic metadata were provided uncurated, with the amount varying by source and participant.

Enrolling through a virtual design, the prospective study's participants ranged in age from roughly 18 to 89 years and lived across 24 United States geographic areas. In the prospective study, cohorts were assigned on the basis of participant-reported clinical history obtained from a screening survey and a study questionnaire. ImmuneRACE Cohort 3 recovered participants were defined by two consecutive negative NP/OP PCR tests, healthcare professional clearance, or symptom resolution. Each participant in the prospective study had whole blood, serum and a nasopharyngeal or oropharyngeal swab collected by mobile phlebotomists. Over an approximately 2-month period, participants in the prospective study had the option of providing additional blood draws and questionnaires. Before DNA extraction, blood samples from the prospective study were shipped at room temperature or frozen. The germline V gene gives CDR1 as MRHNA and CDR2 as SNTAGT. V drops 3 bases and J drops 5 bases, leaving 13 bases in between. Taken from cysteine to phenylalanine, the CDR3 has 15 residues. CDR3 DNA is the only sequence kept; it has 45 bases, read in frame from the first base.

This clone was counted once. Its antigen is unknown. The input lacks base qualities; no much larger clone sits a single base away. TCRbeta CDR3 regions were amplified from genomic DNA by means of the immunoSEQ Assay, a bias-controlled multiplex PCR. Turning to the authors' computational methods: The number of nucleated cells in each sample was estimated from the amplification of reference gene primers within the assay. Sequence reads were collapsed and filtered to measure the absolute abundance of every unique TCRbeta CDR3 rearrangement. For each sample, productive Simpson clonality was calculated as the square root of Simpson's diversity index over productive rearrangements. TCRdb re-hosts the immuneACCESS table, in-frame sequences only. Its copies lack some clones; in the studies checked, an unresolved V gene accounts for under half of them, and the cause for the rest is not known. V and J calls and clone size come straight from that table; D and trimming were deduced from the DNA. The sample table contains 260,000 or so clones; only one count was recorded for roughly 85% of them. Of the sample, 2% to 3% is held by the ten largest clones.

The rearrangement combines TRBV6-4 with TRBJ2-2; D gene: possibly TRBD2, on 5 matching bases. This clonotype originated in a woman aged 50 to 60 who had recovered from COVID-19. Sequencing was performed on PBMCs or T cells enriched from blood (not recorded which). The nucleotide sequence reads TGTGCCAGCAGTGAGAGCGCTAGCTATACCGGGGAGCTGTTTTTT. This translates into CASSESASYTGELFF.